A single sample gave rise to the 31 T cell receptor beta chains below, sequenced in a study of blood T cell repertoires in COVID-19. The assay was immunoSEQ multiplex PCR, and TCRdb's table has in-frame clones only and misses some. This sample carries 200,000 or so clones, 60% to 80% of them seen once, and the ten largest clones take roughly 17%. The sequencing sample was made of peripheral blood. The receptors come from a man between 60 and 75 years old with active or convalescent COVID-19.

V is TRBV24-1 and J is TRBJ2-3; TRBD2 matches 9 bases. V was pared by 6 bases and J by 5 bases, with 8 bases of the junction left unmatched. Germline V CDR1 and CDR2: KGHDR, SFDVKD. The CDR3 length is 15 residues. The CDR3 loop is CATSHPSGIVDTQYF. CDR3 bases: TGTGCCACCAGTCATCCTAGCGGGATTGTAGATACGCAGTATTTT.

The gene calls are TRBV15 and TRBJ2-7; D gene unclear. Trimming left V 0 bases short and J 3 bases short, with 6 bases between. Germline CDR1 and CDR2: LNHNV and YYDKDF (reference sequence). The CDR3 spans 13 residues. The CDR3, as DNA: TGTGCCACCAGCAGAGATCCAGACTACGAGCAGTACTTC. This encodes CATSRDPDYEQYF.

The gene calls are TRBV12-3 or TRBV12-4 and TRBJ2-7; TRBD1 aligns across 8 bases. The CDR3 extends over 13 amino acids. Trimming cost V 5 bases and J 5 bases; bases outside gene matches: 5. The CDR3 spells CASSRDRKNEQYF. DNA for the CDR3: TGTGCCAGCAGTAGGGACAGGAAAAACGAGCAGTACTTC.

The chain couples TRBV11-2 to TRBJ1-5; weak D call: TRBD1 (5 bases). Germline values: CDR1 SGHAT, CDR2 FQNNGV. This CDR3 has 13 amino acids. V shed 5 bases and J shed 6 bases, with 11 bases lying between them. Here the CDR3 reads CASSPGGIQPQHF. The CDR3 nucleotides read TGTGCCAGCAGCCCCGGGGGGATTCAGCCCCAGCATTTT.

The chain carries TRBV11-1 and TRBJ2-1, with 12 bases aligning to TRBD2. CDR3 size: 15 residues. V shed 3 bases, J shed 9 bases, and the junction held 6 bases outside the gene matches. Germline V gene lookup returns CDR1 SGHAT and CDR2 FQDESV (reference sequence). The CDR3 DNA reads TGTGCCAGCAGCTTCCGACTAGCGGGAGACCCTGAGCAGTTCTTC. It is translated as CASSFRLAGDPEQFF.

V and J are TRBV6-4 and TRBJ1-5; 7 bases align to TRBD1. Germline loops: CDR1 MRHNA, CDR2 SNTAGT. J lost 7 bases, V lost 4 bases, and 16 bases had no gene match. The CDR3 is 17 residues long. CDR3 sequence (DNA): TGTGCCAGCAGTGCTAGGACCGACAGGGATGAGTTCCAGCCCCAGCATTTT. Translated, it gives CASSARTDRDEFQPQHF.

The chain recombines TRBV5-6 with TRBJ1-2, with D maybe TRBD1 (6 bases). CDR1 and CDR2 (germline): SGHDT, YYEEEE. Between the trimmed V and J ends, which lost 1 base and 5 bases, there was a span of 12 bases. The length of the CDR3 is 14 residues. The DNA of the CDR3 is TGTGCCAGCAGCTTGCCCCTAGGGGGATATGGCTACACCTTC. Encoded protein: CASSLPLGGYGYTF. Supplemented by reference TRBV5-6 and TRBJ1-2, the full variable domain reads DAGVTQSPTHLIKTRGQQVTLRCSPKSGHDTVSWYQQALGQGPQFIFQYYEEEERQRGNFPDRFSGHQFPNYSSELNVNALLLGDSALYLCASSLPLGGYGYTFGSGTRLTVV.

Comments on this clone: This same CDR3 is encoded by further DNA sequences in the sample. V usage is TRBV4-1 and J usage is TRBJ2-1; 15 bases match TRBD2. The germline gives CDR1 MGHRA, CDR2 YSYEKL. There are 17 residues in the CDR3. V dropped 3 bases and J dropped 1; count of bases not matched to a gene: 1. The CDR3 DNA follows: TGCGCCAGCAGCCAGGGACTAGCGGGAGGTTCCTACAATGAGCAGTTCTTC. It is translated as CASSQGLAGGSYNEQFF.

The chain combines TRBV19 with TRBJ2-1; 7 bases fit TRBD2. Unmatched junction bases numbered 1, after V lost 1 base and J lost 4 bases. Germline-derived CDR1 and CDR2 are LNHDA and SQIVND (reference sequence). There are 14 residues in the CDR3. In DNA form, the CDR3 reads TGTGCCAGTAGTATAGGGGGGGGTTACAATGAGCAGTTCTTC. It codes for CASSIGGGYNEQFF.

The chain is built from TRBV7-9 and TRBJ2-5; tentative D call: TRBD2 (7 bases). Trimming stripped 5 bases from V and 2 bases from J, with 9 bases between. This CDR3 is built from 13 residues. Germline V gene lookup returns CDR1 SEHNR and CDR2 FQNEAQ (reference sequence). The CDR3: CASSRGAQETQYF. The CDR3 bases are TGTGCCAGCAGCCGGGGGGCTCAAGAGACCCAGTACTTC.

This clone was seen just once. This sequence joins TRBV13 and TRBJ2-2; possible D gene TRBD1, 5 bases. V lost 0 bases, J lost 6 bases, and 5 bases lay in between. The length of the CDR3 is 13 residues. CDR1 and CDR2 (germline): PRHDT, FYEKMQ (reference sequence). The CDR3 loop reads CASSLGGAGELFF. The CDR3 DNA reads TGTGCCAGCAGCTTAGGAGGGGCCGGGGAGCTGTTTTTT. The entire variable domain, with the rest obtained from reference TRBV13 and TRBJ2-2, is as follows: AAGVIQSPRHLIKEKRETATLKCYPIPRHDTVYWYQQGPGQDPQFLISFYEKMQSDKGSIPDRFSAQQFSDYHSELNMSSLELGDSALYFCASSLGGAGELFFGEGSRLTVL.

In regard to this clone: In the same sample, other DNA sequences code for this CDR3. V and J are TRBV7-9 and TRBJ2-3; no clear D gene. The length of the CDR3 is 12 residues. V was trimmed by 5 bases and J by 6 bases, leaving 9 bases between them. The germline V gene has CDR1 SEHNR and CDR2 FQNEAQ (reference sequence). CDR3 in DNA: TGTGCCAGCAGCCCTCTCTCTGATACGCAGTATTTT. As protein: CASSPLSDTQYF.

The rearrangement uses TRBV4-3 and TRBJ2-3; D is undetermined. Germline V CDR1 and CDR2: LGHNA, YSLEER. Trimming shortened V by 0 bases and J by 7 bases, and 14 bases separated the two germline ends. This CDR3 region has 15 residues. CDR3 sequence (DNA): TGCGCCAGCAGCCAAGAGGGCAGTTGGCTCTATACGCAGTATTTT. Its translation is CASSQEGSWLYTQYF.

The chain carries TRBV7-2 and TRBJ1-6; tentative D call: TRBD1 (5 bases). Germline loops: CDR1 SGHTA, CDR2 FQGNSA. V lost 8 bases, J lost 7 bases, and 12 bases lay in between. The CDR3 sequence is 13 residues long. CDR3 in amino acids: CASGGDSNSPLHF. The DNA for the CDR3 is TGTGCCAGCGGGGGGGACTCCAATTCACCCCTCCACTTT.

The chain joins TRBV11-2 to TRBJ2-7; TRBD2 matches 12 bases. V lost 4 bases and J lost 2; bases outside the gene matches: 6. The CDR3 is 16 residues long. Germline V gene sequence: CDR1 SGHAT, CDR2 FQNNGV. This CDR3 reads CASSSMTSGSPYEQYF. The CDR3 nucleotides read TGTGCCAGCAGCTCGATGACTAGCGGGAGTCCCTACGAGCAGTACTTC.

The chain uses TRBV5-5 and TRBJ2-2; possibly TRBD1 for D (6 bases). V lost 5 bases and J lost 3, with 14 bases in between. Germline V CDR1 and CDR2: SGHKS, YYEKEE (reference sequence). The CDR3 runs to 15 residues. CDR3 sequence reads: CASSHRNRDTGELFF. In DNA form, the CDR3 reads TGTGCCAGCAGTCATCGTAACAGGGACACCGGGGAGCTGTTTTTT.

This clone was seen just once. V is TRBV27 and J is TRBJ2-1; D call uncertain. CDR3 length: 15 residues. CDR1 MNHEY and CDR2 SMNVEV come from the germline V gene (reference sequence). V lost 4 bases, J lost 0 bases, and 10 bases lay in between. CDR3 DNA sequence: TGTGCCAGCAGTTCCCAGGCCTCCTCCTACAATGAGCAGTTCTTC. It specifies CASSSQASSYNEQFF.

The chain combines TRBV2 with TRBJ2-7, with D uncertain. CDR1 SNHLY and CDR2 FYNNEI come from the germline V gene. This CDR3 has 11 residues. The V end was cut by 4 bases, the J end by 3 bases, with 4 bases between. The CDR3 DNA reads TGTGCCAGCAGTGGAGACTACGAGCAGTACTTC. Its translation: CASSGDYEQYF.

This chain links TRBV7-3 with TRBJ1-6; D perhaps matches TRBD1 (5 bases). V shed 1 base and J shed 6 bases, with 16 bases lying between them. The germline CDR1 and CDR2 sequences are SGHTA and FQGTGA. The CDR3 is 17 residues long. CDR3 nucleotides: TGTGCCAGCAGCTTAAAGGCGCGGGGGAGTCGTAATTCACCCCTCCACTTT. Its translation: CASSLKARGSRNSPLHF.

This clone was seen more than once but under ten times. V usage is TRBV5-4 and J usage is TRBJ2-1; no clear D. Per germline, CDR1 SGHNT and CDR2 YYREEE (reference sequence). The CDR3 is 15 residues long. Trimming removed 3 bases at V and 0 bases at J, with 10 bases between. CDR3: CASSSQDSSYNEQFF. The CDR3 bases are TGTGCCAGCAGCTCTCAGGATAGCTCCTACAATGAGCAGTTCTTC. Variable domain in full (rest from reference TRBV5-4 and TRBJ2-1): ETGVTQSPTHLIKTRGQQVTLRCSSQSGHNTVSWYQQALGQGPQFIFQYYREEENGRGNFPPRFSGLQFPNYSSELNVNALELDDSALYLCASSSQDSSYNEQFFGPGTRLTVL.

This rearrangement joins TRBV5-1 to TRBJ2-7, with D possibly matching TRBD2 (5 bases). The CDR3 has 15 amino acids. The V and J ends lost 1 base and 6 bases respectively, with 17 bases between them. Germline-derived CDR1 and CDR2 are SGHRS and YFSETQ. The CDR3 sequence: CASSLSRAQVGEQYF. Here the CDR3 DNA reads TGCGCCAGCAGCTTGTCGCGGGCCCAAGTGGGCGAGCAGTACTTC.

CDR3 residues: CASSALTGENTEAFF. The CDR3 DNA follows: TGTGCCAGCAGCGCCCTTACAGGGGAGAACACTGAAGCTTTCTTT. This chain links TRBV5-4 with TRBJ1-1; 7 nucleotides match TRBD1. Germline V gives CDR1 SGHNT, CDR2 YYREEE (reference sequence). The CDR3 spans 15 residues. The ends lost 4 bases at V and 1 base at J; junction bases unmatched: 7.

This chain links TRBV7-2 with TRBJ2-2; D is perhaps TRBD2 (5 bases). Trimming took 1 base from V and 6 from J, leaving 6 bases between them. There are 13 residues in the CDR3. Germline CDR1 SGHTA, CDR2 FQGNSA. Written as DNA, the CDR3 is TGTGCCAGCAGCTTAGGGGGAGCCGGGGAGCTGTTTTTT. Encoded protein: CASSLGGAGELFF.

CDR3 region: CASAGAGNQPQHF. CDR3 bases: TGTGCCAGCGCTGGGGCGGGCAATCAGCCCCAGCATTTT. The chain is built from TRBV7-2 and TRBJ1-5; a possible D gene is TRBD1 (5 bases). Germline CDR1 SGHTA, CDR2 FQGNSA. V was shortened by 8 bases and J by 2 bases, with 10 bases between the two germline ends. This CDR3 is built from 13 residues.

The chain is built from TRBV29-1 and TRBJ1-5; tentative D call: TRBD1 (5 bases). The CDR3 has 14 amino acids. Trimming left V 4 bases short and J 7 bases short, with 17 bases between. The germline gives CDR1 SQVTM, CDR2 ANQGSEA. Here the CDR3 DNA reads TGCAGCGTTGCCCCTGGGGGGGGAACACAGCCCCAGCATTTT. It codes for CSVAPGGGTQPQHF.

The chain recombines TRBV6-6 with TRBJ2-3; TRBD2 is a possible D gene (6 bases). Germline V gives CDR1 MNHNY, CDR2 SVGAGI (reference sequence). This CDR3 is 18 amino acids long. Trimming stripped 5 bases from V and 2 bases from J, with 23 bases between. CDR3 sequence reads: CASSQVGLWGDPTDTQYF. CDR3 coding DNA: TGTGCCAGCAGTCAGGTGGGCCTGTGGGGGGATCCCACAGATACGCAGTATTTT.

The rearrangement links TRBV5-1 to TRBJ2-2; 11 bases map to TRBD2. Losses at the gene ends were 0 bases for V and 1 base for J; bases not matched to a gene: 8. CDR1 SGHRS and CDR2 YFSETQ come from the germline V gene. The CDR3 has 19 residues. The CDR3 coding sequence is TGCGCCAGCAGCTTGGTAGCACTAGCGGGAGCCAAGAACACCGGGGAGCTGTTTTTT. This gives the protein CASSLVALAGAKNTGELFF.

V usage is TRBV5-6 and J usage is TRBJ1-2, with D tentatively TRBD1 (5 bases). This CDR3 has 16 amino acids. Per the germline V gene, CDR1 is SGHDT and CDR2 is YYEEEE. The ends were cut back, 0 bases at V and 5 bases at J, with 17 bases in the middle. This CDR3 is CASSLELRGSTYGYTF. As DNA, the CDR3 is TGTGCCAGCAGCTTGGAACTTAGGGGTTCTACTTATGGCTACACCTTC.

V and J are TRBV3-1 (or the pseudogene TRBV3-2) and TRBJ1-4, with a possible D match to TRBD1 (6 bases). The CDR3 has 15 residues. In germline, CDR1 is LGHDT, CDR2 YNNKEL (reference sequence). The V gene lost 3 bases and the J gene lost 10 bases, with 18 bases spanning the gap. CDR3 region: CASSQSGASVGKLFF. As DNA, the CDR3 is TGTGCCAGCAGCCAGTCAGGGGCATCGGTTGGAAAACTGTTTTTT.

J is TRBJ1-5 and V is TRBV7-2; 8 bases fit TRBD1. This CDR3 contains 15 residues. In germline, CDR1 is SGHTA, CDR2 FQGNSA. Germline trimming cut 0 bases from V and 9 bases from J; bases unmatched to any gene: 7. The CDR3 DNA reads as TGTGCCAGCAGCTTAGCGTTGGGGACAGGCTCGCCCCAGCATTTT. This translates into CASSLALGTGSPQHF.

The chain is built from TRBV7-9 and TRBJ1-2; D is possibly TRBD1 (6 bases). The CDR3 loop spans 14 amino acids. Trimming removed 1 base at V and 1 base at J, with 7 bases between. Germline V CDR1 and CDR2: SEHNR, FQNEAQ (reference sequence). The CDR3 nucleotides read TGTGCCAGCAGCTTAGGGACAGTTAACTATGGCTACACCTTC. Its protein is CASSLGTVNYGYTF.